This is a list of T cell receptor beta chains from one sample in a study of regulatory T cells in long-lasting Graves disease. TCRdb fed the multiplex PCR reads into MiXCR, producing one record per CDR3 protein. The profile shows about 370,000 distinct CDR3 sequences, about a sixth of them singletons. The sequencing here drew on peripheral blood mononuclear cells (PBMCs), taken at new diagnosis, from a patient treated with antithyroid drugs. These receptors came from a female donor with Graves disease. The CDR3 runs from the conserved cysteine through the conserved F or W. D genes are given only for firm matches. Some rows have no size entry. The others give once, few or many, or a class for an expanded clone.

D	size	J	V	DNA	CDR3
TRBD2	few	TRBJ2-3	TRBV10-3	TGTGCCATCAGTGAGCCGTCCGGGAGGTCCTCAGGTATCGATACGCAGTATTTT	CAISEPSGRSSGIDTQYF
TRBD2	many	TRBJ2-5	TRBV20-1	TGCAGTGCTAGAACTAGCGGGAGTGAGACCCAGTACTTC	CSARTSGSETQYF
TRBD2	few	TRBJ2-1	TRBV10-1	TGCGCCAGCAGTAGCGGGAGGGCCTATGAGCAGTTCTTC	CASSSGRAYEQFF
-	few	TRBJ2-3	TRBV20-1	TGCAGTGCTCCAGAACGTACGCAGTATTTT	CSAPERTQYF
TRBD2	few	TRBJ2-1	TRBV9	TGTGCCAGCAGCTCAGGGTTGGGGGGGGTTGATGAGCAGTTCTTC	CASSSGLGGVDEQFF
-	many	TRBJ2-7	TRBV5-1	TGCGCCAGCAGCTTGCGCGGCACAAACTACGAGCAGTACTTC	CASSLRGTNYEQYF
TRBD2	many	TRBJ2-3	TRBV7-2	TGTGCCAGCTCTAGGGAGCGGGAGGTTGGTACGCAGTATTTT	CASSREREVGTQYF
TRBD2	many	TRBJ2-7	TRBV12-3/TRBV12-4	TGTGCCAGCAGCCTGGGACTAGCGCGATTCTACGAGCAGTACTTC	CASSLGLARFYEQYF
-	many	TRBJ1-1	TRBV2	TGTGCCAGCATGGGCCAGGGCGGAACTGAAGCTTTCTTT	CASMGQGGTEAFF
TRBD2	many	TRBJ2-5	TRBV6-1	TGTGCCAGCAGTGAATTGTCGGGAGGACAAGAGACCCAGTACTTC	CASSELSGGQETQYF
-	many	TRBJ2-1	TRBV2	TGTGCCAGCAAGCTGCGGGGCGATGAGCAGTTCTTC	CASKLRGDEQFF
TRBD1	-	TRBJ2-7	TRBV6-2/TRBV6-3	TGTGCCAGCAGCACACCCGGGACAGGGAAAAACGAGCAGTACTTC	CASSTPGTGKNEQYF
-	-	TRBJ2-7	TRBV28	TGTGCCAGCAGTTTAAGTCTGACGGACTCCTACGAGCAGTACTTC	CASSLSLTDSYEQYF
TRBD1	-	TRBJ2-2	TRBV12-3/TRBV12-4	TGTGCCAGCGATATATACAGGGGCCGGGACACCGGGGAGCTGTTTTTT	CASDIYRGRDTGELFF
-	many	TRBJ2-5	TRBV20-1	TGCAGTGCTCACCCGGGAAACGGGATGGAGACCCAGTACTTC	CSAHPGNGMETQYF
-	many	TRBJ2-7	TRBV28	TGTGCCAGCACCGGCCGAGTCCCCTACGAGCAGTACTTC	CASTGRVPYEQYF
TRBD2	many	TRBJ2-5	TRBV2	TGTGCCAGCAGTGAATGGGGTAGCGGGGGTATTGGAGAGACCCAGTACTTC	CASSEWGSGGIGETQYF
-	-	TRBJ2-1	TRBV18	TGTGCCAGCTCACCACCGGGAGAGACCCGGTACTTC	CASSPPGETRYF
-	-	TRBJ1-3	TRBV30	TGTGCCTGGGCAGCCTACTCTGGAAACACCATATATTTT	CAWAAYSGNTIYF
-	many	TRBJ2-7	TRBV20-1	TGCAGTGCTAGGGGGGGTAGACTCACACCCTACGAGCAGTACTTC	CSARGGRLTPYEQYF
TRBD1	many	TRBJ1-1	TRBV6-2/TRBV6-3	TGTGCCAGCAGTTATACACGAAAAACCCCCGTCCGGGACAGGGTCGGCACTGAAGCTTTCTTT	CASSYTRKTPVRDRVGTEAFF
TRBD2	many	TRBJ2-3	TRBV7-3	TGTGCCAGCAGCCCAGACACGGGGGGAGATACGCAGTATTTT	CASSPDTGGDTQYF
TRBD1	few	TRBJ1-1	TRBV6-1	TGTGCCAGCATTAACAACAGGGGTAACACTGAAGCTTTCTTT	CASINNRGNTEAFF
-	-	TRBJ1-5	TRBV11-2	TGTGCCAGCAGCCCAACTTATAGCAATCAGCCCCAGCATTTT	CASSPTYSNQPQHF
-	-	TRBJ2-3	TRBV30	TGTGCCTGGAGCCAACTGAACACAGATACGCAGTATTTT	CAWSQLNTDTQYF
-	-	TRBJ2-2	TRBV6-2/TRBV6-3	TGTGCCAGCAAAAACGGGATCAACACCGGGGAGCTGTTTTTT	CASKNGINTGELFF
-	many	TRBJ2-5	TRBV11-2	TGTGCCAGCAGCTTAGATCTTGGTCTTCAAGAGACCCAGTACTTC	CASSLDLGLQETQYF
-	many	TRBJ1-4	TRBV6-1	TGTGCCAGCTCACTCTTCCTAGCTAATGAAAAACTGTTTTTT	CASSLFLANEKLFF
TRBD2	-	TRBJ2-1	TRBV3-1	TGTGCCAGCAGCCAAGACTCCCCTAGCGGGGTATACAATGAGCAGTTCTTC	CASSQDSPSGVYNEQFF
-	-	TRBJ1-2	TRBV6-5	TGTGCCAGCAGTTCCCACCTCACCGGCAATGGCTACACCTTC	CASSSHLTGNGYTF
-	-	TRBJ1-1	TRBV6-2/TRBV6-3	TGTGCCAGCAGTTACTCGGGCGCCGCGGCTTTCTTT	CASSYSGAAAFF
-	many	TRBJ2-3	TRBV27	TGTGCCAGCAGCCCCAATCGGGGGACAGAGTTCTTCAACGTTTGGAATACGCAGTATTTT	CASSPNRGTEFFNVWNTQYF
-	many	TRBJ1-2	TRBV13	TGTGCCAGCAGCTTACTCGGATCAAACTATGGCTACACCTTC	CASSLLGSNYGYTF
-	many	TRBJ1-3	TRBV2	TGTGCCAGCAGTTCCTGGGAGCGGATCGAAGGAAACACCATATATTTT	CASSSWERIEGNTIYF
-	many	TRBJ1-5	TRBV2	TGTGCCAGCAGTGAAGCGCTAGCAAATCAGCCCCAGCATTTT	CASSEALANQPQHF
-	many	TRBJ2-7	TRBV2	TGTGCCAGCAGTGAAGGCGGAGGCGAGCAGTACTTC	CASSEGGGEQYF
-	many	TRBJ2-7	TRBV6-1	TGTGCCAGCGGAAAGGGGACTGAGGACTACGAGCAGTACTTC	CASGKGTEDYEQYF
TRBD1	many	TRBJ2-7	TRBV18	TGTGCCAGCTCACCACAATCCTCAGGGGGCTACGAGCAGTACTTC	CASSPQSSGGYEQYF
TRBD2	many	TRBJ2-3	TRBV7-2	TGTGCCAGCAGCTTATACGGCGGGGGGGAAGAGGGGAGGCAGTATTTT	CASSLYGGGEEGRQYF
-	many	TRBJ1-1	TRBV12-5	TGTGCTAGTGTTACAGGGACCACTGAAGCTTTCTTT	CASVTGTTEAFF
TRBD1	-	TRBJ2-5	TRBV5-1	TGCGCCAGCAGCAGCCTTAGCGCCGGGACAGGGGGCCAAGAGACCCAGTACTTC	CASSSLSAGTGGQETQYF
TRBD2	many	TRBJ2-1	TRBV3-1	TGTGCCAGCAGCCAAGATATGACTAGCGGGACAAATGAGCAGTTCTTC	CASSQDMTSGTNEQFF
-	-	TRBJ2-2	TRBV4-3	TGCGCCAGCAGCCAAGGGATAGCCCTGGGAACCGGGGAGCTGTTTTTT	CASSQGIALGTGELFF
-	few	TRBJ2-3	TRBV7-9	TGTGCCAACAGCTTAGCGCTGGGGGATACGCAGTATTTT	CANSLALGDTQYF
-	-	TRBJ2-4	TRBV7-9	TGTGCCAGCAGCCAGAGGGGTCCCCTAGCCAAAAACATTCAGTACTTC	CASSQRGPLAKNIQYF